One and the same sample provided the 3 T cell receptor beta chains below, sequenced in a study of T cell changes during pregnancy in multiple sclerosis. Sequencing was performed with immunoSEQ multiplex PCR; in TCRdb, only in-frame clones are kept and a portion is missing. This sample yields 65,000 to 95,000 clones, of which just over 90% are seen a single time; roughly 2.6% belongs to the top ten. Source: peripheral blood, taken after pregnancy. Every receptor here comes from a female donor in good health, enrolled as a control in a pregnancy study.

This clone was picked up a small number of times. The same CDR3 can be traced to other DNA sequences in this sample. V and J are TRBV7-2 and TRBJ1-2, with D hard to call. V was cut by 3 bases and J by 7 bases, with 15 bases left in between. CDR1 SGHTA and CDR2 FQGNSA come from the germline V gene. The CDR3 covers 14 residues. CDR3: CASSFSRGLGGYTF. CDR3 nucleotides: TGTGCCAGCAGCTTTTCGAGAGGGCTGGGTGGCTACACCTTC.

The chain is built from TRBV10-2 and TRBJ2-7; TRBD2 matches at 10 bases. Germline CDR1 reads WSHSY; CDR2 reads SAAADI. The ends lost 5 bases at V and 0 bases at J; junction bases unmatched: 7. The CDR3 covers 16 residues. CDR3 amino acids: CASSRASGRNSYEQYF. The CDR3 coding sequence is TGCGCCAGCAGTCGTGCTAGCGGGAGAAACTCCTACGAGCAGTACTTC.

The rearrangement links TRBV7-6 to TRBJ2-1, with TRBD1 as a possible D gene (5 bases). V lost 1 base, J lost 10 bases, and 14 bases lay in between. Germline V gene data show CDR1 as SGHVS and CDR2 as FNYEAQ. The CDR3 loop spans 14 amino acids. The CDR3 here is CASSLDNVAGEQFF. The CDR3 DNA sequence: TGTGCCAGCAGCTTAGATAACGTAGCAGGGGAGCAGTTCTTC.